The present T cell receptor (beta chain) was sequenced within a study of blood T cells in healthy people across ages. General study results and limits: The study found TCR beta diversity correlated strongly with naive T cell percentage.

This clonotype was seen once. The target antigen is unknown. A much larger clone differs by one base, so this may be a read error. V was pared by 4 bases and J by 6 bases, with 15 bases between. Germline assignment: CDR1 KGHSH and CDR2 LQKENI. This CDR3 has 14 amino acids. A second roughly 6 to 12 cycle PCR used barcoded and J-beta primers. TCRdb processed the 5' RACE reads anew with MiXCR; each CDR3 protein has one entry. This sample has 270,000 or so distinct CDR3 sequences, with roughly 26% found just once. At least 7 million PBMCs were isolated per sample. Sequencing was performed on blood. This TCR was sampled from a woman in her 70s in good health. V gene TRBV18 combines with J gene TRBJ1-1; TRBD1 is a possible D gene (6 bases). The CDR3 nucleotides are TGTGCCAGCTCACGACTACAGGGTTACTCTGAAGCTTTCTTT. The encoded protein is CASSRLQGYSEAFF. Filled out from reference TRBV18 and TRBJ1-1, the complete variable domain reads NAGVMQNPRHLVRRRGQEARLRCSPMKGHSHVYWYRQLPEEGLKFMVYLQKENIIDESGMPKERFSAEFPKEGPSILRIQQVVRGDSAAYFCASSRLQGYSEAFFGQGTRLTVV.